Each of the 25 T cell receptor beta chains below was sequenced from the same sample in a study. TCRdb called the RT-PCR reads again in MiXCR, with one record for every CDR3 protein. The sample lists hundreds of thousands of distinct CDR3 sequences, around 14% occurring once. The specimen was memory CD4+ T cells from blood. All receptors derive from a female donor in good health, serving as a healthy control.

This clonotype was seen more than once but under ten times. The gene calls are TRBV2 and TRBJ2-3; TRBD1 is a possible D gene (6 bases). CDR3 length: 16 amino acids. V lost 3 bases, J lost 4 bases, and 17 bases lay in between. Per germline, CDR1 SNHLY and CDR2 FYNNEI. CDR3 in amino acids: CASSERGRGDADTQYF. The CDR3 nucleotides read TGTGCCAGCAGTGAGAGGGGCAGGGGCGACGCAGATACGCAGTATTTT.

This clonotype was observed many times. This chain links TRBV7-2 with TRBJ1-3, with 7 bases fitting TRBD1. V shed 4 bases and J 0 bases; nucleotides not matched to a gene: 6. The CDR3 has 16 amino acids. Germline values: CDR1 SGHTA, CDR2 FQGNSA. The CDR3 is CASSSQGPLSGNTIYF. DNA for the CDR3: TGTGCCAGCAGCTCACAGGGGCCACTCTCTGGAAACACCATATATTTT.

This clonotype was seen repeatedly, ten times or more. The CDR3 spells CASSVAVSTDTQYF. The CDR3 DNA is TGTGCCAGCAGCGTAGCCGTCAGCACAGATACGCAGTATTTT. V is TRBV9 and J is TRBJ2-3; no clear D. In germline, CDR1 is SGDLS, CDR2 YYNGEE. The ends were cut back, 0 bases at V and 0 bases at J, with 5 bases in the middle. CDR3 length equals 14 residues.

This clonotype was counted only a few times. The rearrangement links TRBV19 to TRBJ1-1, with D possibly being TRBD1 (5 bases). The V gene's germline CDR1 is LNHDA and CDR2 SQIVND (reference sequence). V was cut by 3 bases and J by 6 bases, with 14 bases left in between. The CDR3 loop spans 14 amino acids. CDR3 residues: CASSISVGGSEAFF. CDR3 in DNA: TGTGCCAGTAGTATCTCAGTGGGGGGATCTGAAGCTTTCTTT.

V gene TRBV3-1 combines with J gene TRBJ2-7; D might be TRBD2 (5 bases). Germline CDR1 reads LGHDT; CDR2 reads YNNKEL (reference sequence). The V end lost 6 bases, the J end lost 6 bases, and 12 bases lay between the germline ends. The CDR3 sequence is 12 residues long. CDR3 residues: CASSYGLSEQYF. CDR3 bases: TGTGCCAGCAGTTATGGACTTTCCGAGCAGTACTTC.

The chain is built from TRBV20-1 and TRBJ1-5; 10 bases match TRBD1. The CDR3 has 13 amino acids. Per the germline V gene, CDR1 is DFQATT and CDR2 is SNEGSKA (reference sequence). V gave up 5 bases and J gave up 7 bases; unmatched junction bases: 5. The DNA for the CDR3 is TGCAGTGCTTCCGGGACAGGGGACCAGCCCCAGCATTTT. Its protein product is CSASGTGDQPQHF.

There are many counts of this clonotype. The chain recombines TRBV5-1 with TRBJ2-3, with 13 bases matching TRBD2. V lost 4 bases, J lost 4 bases, and 3 bases stayed unmatched. Per germline, CDR1 SGHRS and CDR2 YFSETQ. This CDR3 is 15 amino acids long. In nucleotides, the CDR3 is TGCGCCAGCAGCCGGACTAGCGGGAGTCCAGATACGCAGTATTTT. The encoded protein is CASSRTSGSPDTQYF.

CDR3 DNA: TGTGCCAGCAGATCACAGAGAAATCAGCCCCAGCATTTT. Translating gives CASRSQRNQPQHF. This chain links TRBV2 with TRBJ1-5; no clear D. CDR1 and CDR2 from the germline V gene are SNHLY and FYNNEI. The CDR3 is 13 residues long. V lost 6 bases and J lost 4, with 10 bases in between.

This chain connects TRBV7-2 to TRBJ2-1; 12 bases align to TRBD2. The CDR3 runs 17 residues. J gave up 5 bases and V 6 bases, and 11 bases lay outside the gene matches. In germline, CDR1 is SGHTA, CDR2 FQGNSA. CDR3 sequence (DNA): TGTGCCAGCAGACCCCCCACGACTAGCGGGGGCCACAATGAGCAGTTCTTC. As protein: CASRPPTTSGGHNEQFF.

This clonotype came up a few times. The rearrangement joins TRBV20-1 to TRBJ1-1; the D is unclear. CDR3 size: 13 residues. Germline lookup yields CDR1 DFQATT and CDR2 SNEGSKA (reference sequence). The V and J ends lost 0 bases and 3 bases respectively, with 8 bases between them. The CDR3 sequence is CSARENYYTEAFF. Here the CDR3 DNA reads TGCAGTGCTAGAGAGAATTACTACACTGAAGCTTTCTTT.

In this sample, this clonotype turned up many times. J is TRBJ2-7 and V is TRBV7-2, with 8 positions matching TRBD2. This CDR3 has 16 residues. V lost 6 bases and J lost 7; bases outside the gene matches: 17. The V gene's germline CDR1 is SGHTA and CDR2 FQGNSA. This CDR3 reads CASRERSASGRGEQYF. CDR3 DNA sequence: TGTGCCAGCAGGGAGCGATCAGCCAGCGGGAGAGGAGAGCAGTACTTC.

The chain is built from TRBV12-3 or TRBV12-4 and TRBJ1-1; D is perhaps TRBD1 (5 bases). Trimming took off 6 bases at V and 5 bases at J, with 19 bases between the two ends. This CDR3 spans 15 amino acids. CDR3 sequence: CASREGLGGFTEAFF. CDR3 DNA sequence: TGTGCCAGCAGGGAAGGTCTGGGGGGGTTTACTGAAGCTTTCTTT.

This clonotype was picked up a small number of times. The gene calls are TRBV4-2 and TRBJ1-4, with 10 bases lining up with TRBD1. Germline V CDR1 and CDR2: LGHNA, YNFKEQ. The CDR3 spans 15 residues. Trimming at V came to 0 bases and at J to 6 bases, leaving 1 base not matched to a gene. In DNA, the CDR3 is TGTGCCAGCAGCCAAGATGGGACAGGGGATGAAAAACTGTTTTTT. Encoded protein: CASSQDGTGDEKLFF.

This clonotype was detected a few times. The CDR3 here is CASSALRSADTQYF. CDR3 nucleotide sequence: TGTGCCAGCAGCGCCCTGCGGTCCGCAGATACGCAGTATTTT. J is TRBJ2-3 and V is TRBV11-2; D not resolved. Germline V gene sequence: CDR1 SGHAT, CDR2 FQNNGV. V was shortened by 5 bases and J by 4 bases, with 13 bases between the two germline ends. The CDR3 contains 14 residues.

J is TRBJ2-1 and V is TRBV24-1, with 11 bases aligning to TRBD2. The CDR3 covers 15 residues. Germline V gene lookup returns CDR1 KGHDR and CDR2 SFDVKD. The V gene end was trimmed by 0 bases and the J gene end by 12 bases; junction bases not matched to a gene: 6. The CDR3 coding sequence is TGTGCCACCAGTGATTTGCCTACTAGCGGGAGAGTGCAGTTCTTC. This gives the protein CATSDLPTSGRVQFF.

This clonotype was counted once. A much bigger clone sits one base away, suggesting this may be a read error. The chain recombines TRBV6-2 or TRBV6-3 with TRBJ1-4; D ambiguous. CDR1 is MNHEY and CDR2 is SVGEGT in the germline V gene. The CDR3 sequence is 14 residues long. The CDR3 DNA follows: TGTGCCAGCAGTAGGACCGCGGCGGAGGAAAAACTGTTATTT. It specifies CASSRTAAEEKLLF.

This clonotype was seen repeatedly, ten times or more. The chain couples TRBV20-1 to TRBJ2-1; no reliable D call. CDR3 size: 12 residues. V was cut by 4 bases and J by 5 bases, with 9 bases left in between. From germline, CDR1 is DFQATT and CDR2 SNEGSKA (reference sequence). This chain's CDR3 is CSANVIDNEQFF. The CDR3 DNA follows: TGCAGTGCTAACGTCATTGACAATGAGCAGTTCTTC.

This clonotype was recorded at least ten times. CDR3 loop: CASRRGAGELFF. CDR3 DNA sequence: TGTGCCAGCAGAAGGGGCGCCGGGGAGCTGTTTTTT. This chain joins TRBV6-2 or TRBV6-3 and TRBJ2-2, with a tentative D call TRBD1 (5 bases). Germline V gene sequence: CDR1 MNHEY, CDR2 SVGEGT. This CDR3 has 12 residues. V was cut by 6 bases and J by 6 bases, with 8 bases left in between.

At least ten counts were recorded for this clonotype. The V and J genes are TRBV28 and TRBJ2-7; 8 bases line up with TRBD1. Germline V lookup: CDR1 MDHEN, CDR2 SYDVKM. The CDR3 is 15 residues long. After removal of 2 bases from V and 2 bases from J, the junction contained 5 bases not matched to a gene. In nucleotides, the CDR3 is TGTGCCAGCAGTTTACCCCGGGACAGGACCTACGAGCAGTACTTC. Residues: CASSLPRDRTYEQYF.

This clonotype was counted at least ten times. This sequence joins TRBV12-3 or TRBV12-4 and TRBJ1-2; tentative D call: TRBD1 (5 bases). This CDR3 contains 14 residues. Between the trimmed V and J ends, which lost 6 bases and 6 bases, there was a span of 17 bases. The CDR3: CASSQDGGGDGYTF. DNA for the CDR3: TGTGCCAGCAGCCAGGACGGCGGGGGAGATGGCTACACCTTC.

This clonotype was observed many times. The rearrangement joins TRBV7-9 to TRBJ2-2; D not certain. The germline CDR1 and CDR2 sequences are SEHNR and FQNEAQ (reference sequence). V was cut by 1 base and J by 6 bases, with 6 bases left in between. The CDR3 is made up of 13 amino acids. CDR3 sequence: CASSLEFAGELFF. In nucleotides, the CDR3 is TGTGCCAGCAGCTTAGAGTTTGCCGGGGAGCTGTTTTTT.

This clonotype has a count of ten or more. The V and J genes are TRBV5-1 and TRBJ2-7, with TRBD2 matching 16 bases. J lost 9 bases, V lost 4 bases, and 19 bases had no gene match. The CDR3 has 19 residues. CDR1 is SGHRS and CDR2 is YFSETQ in the germline V gene. DNA of the CDR3: TGCGCCAGCAGCCTCTTCGTCCCGGGACTAGCGGGGGGGACAGTACGGCAGTACTTC. This codes for CASSLFVPGLAGGTVRQYF.

This clonotype has a count of ten or more. One end of the junction does not line up with germline, which may come from a read error. The V and J genes are TRBV7-7 and TRBJ2-2; D is unclear. Looked up from germline, CDR1 is SSHAT and CDR2 is FNYEAQ (reference sequence). CDR3 size: 14 residues. The CDR3 nucleotides read TGTGCTAGCAGTCCAGACGTGAACACCGGGGAGCTGTTTTTT. This codes for CASSPDVNTGELFF.

The table lists this clonotype with many counts. The chain carries TRBV7-2 and TRBJ2-7; D is possibly TRBD2 (7 bases). Germline V gene data show CDR1 as SGHTA and CDR2 as FQGNSA. Deletions cut 3 bases from V and 6 bases from J, with 12 bases between. The CDR3 is 13 residues long. The CDR3 loop reads CASSFYGGAEQYF. The CDR3, as DNA: TGTGCCAGCAGCTTTTATGGGGGGGCCGAGCAGTACTTC.

V usage is TRBV7-2 and J usage is TRBJ1-2, with 10 bases that match TRBD1. Germline values: CDR1 SGHTA, CDR2 FQGNSA. This CDR3 region has 14 residues. V gave up 5 bases and J gave up 6 bases; unmatched junction bases: 6. Here the CDR3 DNA reads TGTGCCAGCAGCATAGGACAGGGGGAGAATGGCTACACCTTC. It specifies CASSIGQGENGYTF.